These 28 T cell receptor beta chains originate from one sample sequenced in a study of beta chain features in type 1 diabetes. As every portion of the isolated RNA was reverse transcribed, the sequencing read expressed TCRB transcripts. Clones were read by immunoSEQ multiplex PCR, and TCRdb kept only the in-frame ones, dropping some. The sample consists of roughly 330,000 clones, 11% of them appearing once. The material sequenced was naive CD4+ T cells from blood. These receptors all come from a woman younger than 45 in good health.

In its sample, this clone was seen a few times. The CDR3 sequence is CSVRASGINEQFF. The CDR3 bases are TGCAGCGTTAGGGCTAGCGGGATAAATGAGCAGTTCTTC. This rearrangement joins TRBV29-1 to TRBJ2-1; TRBD2 matches at 9 bases. CDR1 and CDR2 from the germline V gene are SQVTM and ANQGSEA. V trimming: 5 bases; J trimming: 7 bases; junction bases outside the gene matches: 6. The CDR3 extends over 13 amino acids.

This clone was detected only a few times. V and J are TRBV4-1 and TRBJ2-3, with 7 bases matching TRBD2. The CDR3 consists of 15 residues. Germline V CDR1 and CDR2: MGHRA, YSYEKL. With V trimmed by 0 bases and J by 5 bases, 5 bases remained unmatched. The CDR3 reads CASSQEGGRGDTQYF. The CDR3 bases are TGCGCCAGCAGCCAAGAGGGCGGGAGAGGAGATACGCAGTATTTT.

This clone was detected a few times. This chain connects TRBV28 to TRBJ2-7, with D possibly TRBD2 on 5 matching bases. The CDR3 consists of 14 residues. Trimming pared 2 bases from V and 0 bases from J, leaving 8 bases between. CDR1 is MDHEN, CDR2 SYDVKM, per germline. In nucleotides, the CDR3 is TGTGCCAGCAGTTTAGTAGGGAGCTCCTACGAGCAGTACTTC. Amino acids: CASSLVGSSYEQYF.

This clone turned up a few times. The chain links TRBV6-5 to TRBJ2-1, with 7 bases that match TRBD1. The CDR3 has 12 residues. CDR1 is MNHEY, CDR2 SVGAGI, per germline. The V gene end was trimmed by 5 bases and the J gene end by 12 bases; junction bases not matched to a gene: 7. CDR3 DNA sequence: TGTGCCAGCAGTAGGGACAGATTAAGGCAGTTCTTC. Translated: CASSRDRLRQFF.

The chain carries TRBV2 and TRBJ2-2; 11 nucleotides align to TRBD2. CDR1 is SNHLY, CDR2 FYNNEI, per germline. J gave up 3 bases and V 6 bases, and 9 bases lay outside the gene matches. There are 17 residues in the CDR3. In DNA, the CDR3 is TGTGCCAGCAGCGCTCTGACTAGCGGGACCTACACCGGGGAGCTGTTTTTT. Its translation: CASSALTSGTYTGELFF.

This chain joins TRBV7-2 and TRBJ2-1, with TRBD2 matching over 8 bases. There are 15 residues in the CDR3. Germline trimming cut 5 bases from V and 4 bases from J; bases unmatched to any gene: 7. The germline V gene encodes CDR1 SGHTA and CDR2 FQGNSA. Here the CDR3 reads CASSVGAGEYNEQFF. The DNA for the CDR3 is TGTGCCAGCAGCGTAGGAGCGGGAGAGTACAATGAGCAGTTCTTC.

V and J are TRBV28 and TRBJ2-7; the D is unclear. CDR1 MDHEN and CDR2 SYDVKM come from the germline V gene. The CDR3 is made up of 12 amino acids. The germline V and J ends were trimmed by 5 bases and 2 bases, with 7 bases remaining between them. DNA of the CDR3: TGTGCCAGCAGTCCCCTACCCTACGAGCAGTACTTC. It encodes CASSPLPYEQYF.

This clone has a handful of counts. V and J are TRBV7-3 and TRBJ2-1; D gene ambiguous. This CDR3 has 12 amino acids. Trimming stripped 5 bases from V and 8 bases from J, with 10 bases between. Germline values: CDR1 SGHTA, CDR2 FQGTGA. CDR3 region: CASSRGTHEQFF. The CDR3 DNA follows: TGTGCCAGCAGCCGTGGCACCCATGAGCAGTTCTTC.

This clone was counted a few times. The genes are TRBV15 and TRBJ2-2; tentative D call: TRBD2 (5 bases). Trimming stripped 4 bases from V and 1 base from J, with 7 bases between. The germline V gene encodes CDR1 LNHNV and CDR2 YYDKDF (reference sequence). This CDR3 comprises 14 residues. The CDR3 here is CATSIGMNTGELFF. CDR3 bases: TGTGCCACCAGCATCGGGATGAACACCGGGGAGCTGTTTTTT.

The rearrangement uses TRBV18 and TRBJ1-5; D might be TRBD1 (6 bases). The V gene's germline CDR1 is KGHSH and CDR2 LQKENI. Between the trimmed V and J ends, which lost 6 bases and 4 bases, there was a span of 10 bases. The CDR3 extends over 13 amino acids. The CDR3 DNA is TGTGCCAGCTCCCTACAGGGAAATCAGCCCCAGCATTTT. Encoded protein: CASSLQGNQPQHF. The full variable domain, with the rest looked up from reference TRBV18 and TRBJ1-5, is NAGVMQNPRHLVRRRGQEARLRCSPMKGHSHVYWYRQLPEEGLKFMVYLQKENIIDESGMPKERFSAEFPKEGPSILRIQQVVRGDSAAYFCASSLQGNQPQHFGDGTRLSIL.

V and J are TRBV27 and TRBJ2-1; maybe TRBD2 (5 bases). Trimming took off 6 bases at V and 5 bases at J, with 14 bases between the two ends. The germline CDR1 and CDR2 sequences are MNHEY and SMNVEV (reference sequence). The CDR3 runs to 14 residues. CDR3 protein: CASRKERRNNEQFF. CDR3 sequence (DNA): TGTGCCAGCAGAAAAGAGCGGAGGAACAATGAGCAGTTCTTC.

The genes are TRBV30 and TRBJ2-1; D is perhaps TRBD2 (5 bases). The V gene lost 4 bases and the J gene lost 8 bases, with 21 bases spanning the gap. Germline CDR1 is GTSNPN and CDR2 is SVGIG (reference sequence). CDR3 length equals 15 residues. In nucleotides, the CDR3 is TGTGCCTGGACTAAGTCACCCTTACTAGGCCATGAGCAGTTCTTC. It yields the protein CAWTKSPLLGHEQFF. The full variable domain, its missing parts supplied by reference TRBV30 and TRBJ2-1, is SQTIHQWPATLVQPVGSPLSLECTVEGTSNPNLYWYRQAAGRGLQLLFYSVGIGQISSEVPQNLSASRPQDRQFILSSKKLLLSDSGFYLCAWTKSPLLGHEQFFGPGTRLTVL.

This clone was observed a handful of times. The gene calls are TRBV30 and TRBJ2-3, with 9 nucleotides matching TRBD2. The CDR3 is 17 residues long. Per germline, CDR1 GTSNPN and CDR2 SVGIG (reference sequence). J gave up 1 base and V 1 base, and 9 bases lay outside the gene matches. The CDR3 sequence: CAWSETRTSARTDTQYF. The CDR3 DNA sequence: TGTGCCTGGAGTGAAACCAGGACTAGCGCGCGCACAGATACGCAGTATTTT.

The gene calls are TRBV7-2 and TRBJ2-1; 9 bases map to TRBD2. CDR1 and CDR2 from the germline V gene are SGHTA and FQGNSA. The trim removed 3 bases at V and 8 bases at J, leaving 8 bases unmatched. The CDR3 has 15 amino acids. The CDR3: CASSFRGREGDEQFF. DNA of the CDR3: TGTGCCAGCAGCTTCAGAGGGCGGGAGGGAGATGAGCAGTTCTTC.

The chain carries TRBV7-9 and TRBJ2-3; maybe TRBD2 (5 bases). Between the trimmed V and J ends, which lost 3 bases and 5 bases, there was a span of 12 bases. The CDR3 covers 14 residues. The germline gives CDR1 SEHNR, CDR2 FQNEAQ (reference sequence). The chain's CDR3 is CASSFPGRGDTQYF. CDR3 DNA: TGTGCCAGCAGCTTCCCAGGTCGGGGAGATACGCAGTATTTT.

This clone has only a few counts. The chain carries TRBV6-5 and TRBJ2-1, with D tentatively TRBD2 (5 bases). Germline CDR1 reads MNHEY; CDR2 reads SVGAGI. The CDR3 extends over 14 amino acids. V lost 4 bases and J 9 bases, leaving 16 bases between the germline ends. In nucleotides, the CDR3 is TGTGCCAGCAGTTTCGGACTCCCAGACGTTGAGCAGTTCTTC. Its translation is CASSFGLPDVEQFF.

This clone has a handful of counts. The rearrangement links TRBV25-1 to TRBJ2-2, with a weak D call TRBD1 (6 bases). The V gene lost 3 bases and the J gene lost 5 bases, with 10 bases spanning the gap. From germline, CDR1 is MGHDK and CDR2 SYGVNS. The CDR3 is 14 residues long. The CDR3 DNA follows: TGTGCCAGCAGTGATAGGGGGAGAACCGGGGAGCTGTTTTTT. Amino acids: CASSDRGRTGELFF.

This clone showed up just a few times. The chain joins TRBV6-1 to TRBJ2-1, with 8 positions matching TRBD2. Germline CDR1 and CDR2: MNHNS and SASEGT. This CDR3 has 14 residues. V lost 8 bases, J lost 0 bases, and 3 bases stayed unmatched. CDR3: CASSAGGSYNEQFF. CDR3 bases: TGTGCCAGCTCCGCGGGGGGCTCCTACAATGAGCAGTTCTTC.

The chain uses TRBV7-2 and TRBJ2-7; unclear D gene. Between the trimmed V and J ends, which lost 2 bases and 2 bases, there was a span of 7 bases. The CDR3 length is 13 residues. Per the germline V gene, CDR1 is SGHTA and CDR2 is FQGNSA. The CDR3 region is CASSLPQAYEQYF. Here the CDR3 DNA reads TGTGCCAGCAGCTTACCGCAGGCCTACGAGCAGTACTTC.

The rearrangement links TRBV5-1 to TRBJ2-3; 7 nucleotides align to TRBD1. J was trimmed by 6 bases and V by 4 bases; bases with no gene match: 11. Germline CDR1 reads SGHRS; CDR2 reads YFSETQ. CDR3 length: 15 amino acids. The CDR3 region is CASSGADREIDTQYF. CDR3 sequence (DNA): TGCGCCAGCAGCGGCGCCGACAGGGAAATTGATACGCAGTATTTT.

The genes are TRBV5-4 and TRBJ2-3; 7 bases fit TRBD1. CDR1 and CDR2 (germline): SGHNT, YYREEE (reference sequence). J lost 4 bases, V lost 4 bases, and 3 bases had no gene match. The length of the CDR3 is 13 residues. CDR3 bases: TGTGCCAGCAGCCCGACAGGGCCAGATACGCAGTATTTT. It encodes CASSPTGPDTQYF.

The sample holds a few counts of this clone. The V call is TRBV28, the J call TRBJ1-2; perhaps TRBD1 as D (6 bases). Germline V gives CDR1 MDHEN, CDR2 SYDVKM. V lost 4 bases to trimming and J lost 8 bases, with 14 bases between them. The CDR3 spans 13 residues. CDR3 amino acids: CASSYRTVGGYTF. In nucleotides, the CDR3 is TGTGCCAGCAGTTACAGGACAGTGGGAGGCTACACCTTC.

This chain links TRBV27 with TRBJ2-2; 7 bases fit TRBD1. The CDR3 loop spans 13 amino acids. The germline V gene has CDR1 MNHEY and CDR2 SMNVEV (reference sequence). The V gene end was trimmed by 8 bases and the J gene end by 1 base; junction bases not matched to a gene: 1. This CDR3 is CASGTENTGELFF. The CDR3 DNA reads TGTGCCAGCGGGACAGAGAACACCGGGGAGCTGTTTTTT.

The genes are TRBV5-1 and TRBJ2-7, with D unclear. CDR1 and CDR2 from the germline V gene are SGHRS and YFSETQ. Deletions cut 0 bases from V and 7 bases from J, with 14 bases between. CDR3 length: 14 residues. The CDR3 is CASSLDTIQNEQYF. As DNA, the CDR3 is TGCGCCAGCAGCTTGGACACCATCCAGAATGAGCAGTACTTC. Full variable domain (remainder filled in from reference TRBV5-1 and TRBJ2-7): KAGVTQTPRYLIKTRGQQVTLSCSPISGHRSVSWYQQTPGQGLQFLFEYFSETQRNKGNFPGRFSGRQFSNSRSEMNVSTLELGDSALYLCASSLDTIQNEQYFGPGTRLTVT.

In nucleotides, the CDR3 is TGCGCCAGCAGCTTGGCAGGGAACTATGGCTACACCTTC. Translated: CASSLAGNYGYTF. The chain combines TRBV5-1 with TRBJ1-2; a possible D gene is TRBD1 (5 bases). V lost 0 bases, J lost 2 bases, and 5 bases lay in between. The CDR3 totals 13 residues. In germline, CDR1 is SGHRS, CDR2 YFSETQ.

V usage is TRBV28 and J usage is TRBJ1-4, with 7 bases identical to TRBD1. This CDR3 is 15 amino acids long. V trimming: 1 base; J trimming: 8 bases; junction bases outside the gene matches: 7. CDR1 is MDHEN, CDR2 SYDVKM, per germline. The CDR3: CASSLSTGAAEKLFF. CDR3 DNA sequence: TGTGCCAGCAGTTTATCTACAGGGGCCGCCGAAAAACTGTTTTTT.

This clone was seen a few times. The J gene is TRBJ2-7, the V gene TRBV28, with 8 positions matching TRBD1. With 5 bases clipped from V and 7 bases from J, the junction kept 4 bases outside the gene matches. The CDR3 is made up of 12 amino acids. Germline V gene data show CDR1 as MDHEN and CDR2 as SYDVKM. The CDR3 nucleotides are TGTGCCAGCAGTGGACAGGGTTGGGAGCAGTACTTC. It is translated as CASSGQGWEQYF.

The rearrangement joins TRBV30 to TRBJ2-3; TRBD2 aligns across 13 bases. With 0 bases clipped from V and 3 bases from J, the junction kept 6 bases outside the gene matches. This CDR3 spans 17 amino acids. Germline CDR1 and CDR2: GTSNPN and SVGIG (reference sequence). This chain's CDR3 is CAWSVGVTSGRTDTQYF. The CDR3 bases are TGTGCCTGGAGTGTGGGGGTGACTAGCGGGAGGACAGATACGCAGTATTTT. The full variable domain, with the rest looked up from reference TRBV30 and TRBJ2-3, is SQTIHQWPATLVQPVGSPLSLECTVEGTSNPNLYWYRQAAGRGLQLLFYSVGIGQISSEVPQNLSASRPQDRQFILSSKKLLLSDSGFYLCAWSVGVTSGRTDTQYFGPGTRLTVL.